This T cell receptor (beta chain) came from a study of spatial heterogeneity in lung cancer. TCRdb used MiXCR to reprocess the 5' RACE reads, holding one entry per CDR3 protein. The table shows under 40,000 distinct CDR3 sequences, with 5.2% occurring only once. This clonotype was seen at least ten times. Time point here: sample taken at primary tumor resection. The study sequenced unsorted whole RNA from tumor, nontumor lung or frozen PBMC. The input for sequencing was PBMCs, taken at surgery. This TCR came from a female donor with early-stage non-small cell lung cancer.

CDR3 loop: CASSQDRGGSTDTQYF. The CDR3 DNA sequence: TGTGCCAGCAGCCAAGATCGCGGGGGTAGCACAGATACGCAGTATTTT. This chain links TRBV3-2 with TRBJ2-3; TRBD1, the D gene given by the table, was not confirmed from the DNA. TRBV3-2 is a recognized pseudogene. This CDR3 is 16 amino acids long.